This T cell receptor beta chain was sequenced during a study of graft-versus-host responses after intestinal transplantation. Study context: The transplants performed in recipients were multivisceral, liver-intestinal, or isolated intestinal.

Sequencing was performed with immunoSEQ multiplex PCR; in TCRdb, only in-frame clones are kept and a portion is missing. Of over 80,000 clones in the sample, 91% are singletons; the top ten hold more than 0.15%. This CDR3 has 16 amino acids. V gave up 3 bases and J gave up 7 bases; unmatched junction bases: 8. Germline lookup yields CDR1 SGHAT and CDR2 FQDESV (reference sequence). About this clone: Its antigen is still unknown.

The material sequenced was unstimulated CD4+ T cells sorted from spleen or lymph node cells, taken before transplant. The sequence was collected from a human donor who was the organ donor for an intestinal transplant. The chain is built from TRBV11-1 and TRBJ2-2; 10 positions match TRBD1. The CDR3 is CASSFAGTGVVGELFF. CDR3 coding DNA: TGTGCCAGCAGCTTCGCCGGGACAGGGGTTGTCGGGGAGCTGTTTTTT.